The 16 T cell receptor beta chains presented below share a single source sample, sequenced in a study of T cell responses to AZD1222 COVID-19 vaccine. The method was immunoSEQ multiplex PCR; TCRdb's version includes in-frame clones alone and lacks a portion of them. The data contain approximately 110,000 clones, around 86% of them singletons. This material consisted of peripheral blood, taken on day 0 of AZD1222 vaccination. The receptor source for this set is an adult in good health.

CDR3 sequence: CASSLNPGDEQFF. In DNA form, the CDR3 reads TGTGCCAGCAGCTTAAATCCGGGGGATGAGCAGTTCTTC. The chain joins TRBV7-2 to TRBJ2-1, with TRBD2 as a possible D gene (6 bases). From germline, CDR1 is SGHTA and CDR2 FQGNSA. This CDR3 is 13 amino acids long. V lost 2 bases and J 8 bases, leaving 10 bases between the germline ends.

The rearrangement uses TRBV28 and TRBJ2-3; a possible D gene is TRBD1 (8 bases). Germline CDR1 and CDR2: MDHEN and SYDVKM. This CDR3 is 13 amino acids long. The CDR3 sequence is CAFNRGGPDTQYF. As DNA, the CDR3 is TGTGCATTCAACAGGGGGGGCCCAGATACGCAGTATTTT.

Only a few counts were recorded for this clone. V and J are TRBV6-1 and TRBJ1-5; maybe TRBD1 (5 bases). This CDR3 contains 13 residues. The germline V gene has CDR1 MNHNS and CDR2 SASEGT. Trimming removed 2 bases at V and 6 bases at J, with 8 bases between. The CDR3 bases are TGTGCCAGCAGTGAACAGGGCCTTCAGCCCCAGCATTTT. This codes for CASSEQGLQPQHF.

The gene calls are TRBV7-9 and TRBJ1-2; TRBD1 is a possible D gene (5 bases). Trimming removed 1 base at V and 0 bases at J, with 6 bases between. Germline-derived CDR1 and CDR2 are SEHNR and FQNEAQ (reference sequence). The CDR3 spans 14 residues. CDR3 residues: CASSLGGSNYGYTF. The DNA for the CDR3 is TGTGCCAGCAGCTTAGGGGGCTCTAACTATGGCTACACCTTC. Full variable domain (remainder filled in from reference TRBV7-9 and TRBJ1-2): DTGVSQNPRHKITKRGQNVTFRCDPISEHNRLYWYRQTLGQGPEFLTYFQNEAQLEKSRLLSDRFSAERPKGSFSTLEIQRTEQGDSAMYLCASSLGGSNYGYTFGSGTRLTVV.

The chain combines TRBV19 with TRBJ1-4, with D perhaps matching TRBD1 (6 bases). V lost 5 bases to trimming and J lost 0 bases, with 10 bases between them. The CDR3 runs 15 residues. Germline-derived CDR1 and CDR2 are LNHDA and SQIVND (reference sequence). The CDR3 DNA follows: TGTGCCAGTAGTCCACAGGGATCAACTAATGAAAAACTGTTTTTT. It yields the protein CASSPQGSTNEKLFF. Supplemented by reference TRBV19 and TRBJ1-4, the full variable domain reads DGGITQSPKYLFRKEGQNVTLSCEQNLNHDAMYWYRQDPGQGLRLIYYSQIVNDFQKGDIAEGYSVSREKKESFPLTVTSAQKNPTAFYLCASSPQGSTNEKLFFGSGTQLSVL.

This chain joins TRBV29-1 and TRBJ1-2; D not resolved. Germline lookup yields CDR1 SQVTM and CDR2 ANQGSEA. CDR3 length: 14 amino acids. V gave up 0 bases and J gave up 7 bases, with 15 bases separating them. The CDR3 spells CSVEEWSVGIGYTF. As DNA, the CDR3 is TGCAGCGTTGAAGAGTGGAGCGTAGGCATTGGCTACACCTTC.

The rearrangement uses TRBV15 and TRBJ2-2; D is perhaps TRBD2 (5 bases). CDR1 is LNHNV and CDR2 is YYDKDF in the germline V gene (reference sequence). The CDR3 has 17 amino acids. V lost 5 bases and J lost 4, with 20 bases in between. CDR3: CATSQLRAGLGTGELFF. The DNA for the CDR3 is TGTGCCACCAGCCAACTGCGGGCAGGACTTGGCACCGGGGAGCTGTTTTTT.

This clone was counted between two and nine times. This chain joins TRBV5-8 and TRBJ1-1, with D uncertain. Germline CDR1 reads SGHTS; CDR2 reads YDEGEE. The CDR3 sequence is 16 residues long. Trimming left V 0 bases short and J 0 bases short, with 12 bases between. The CDR3 bases are TGTGCCAGCAGCTTGGAGGGTGGGTTGGTGAACACTGAAGCTTTCTTT. It specifies CASSLEGGLVNTEAFF.

The gene calls are TRBV3-1 (or the pseudogene TRBV3-2) and TRBJ1-1, with D tentatively TRBD1 (5 bases). The germline gives CDR1 LGHDT, CDR2 YNNKEL (reference sequence). The CDR3 totals 17 residues. V gave up 3 bases and J gave up 2 bases, with 19 bases separating them. Here the CDR3 reads CASSQWGFGAGNTEAFF. CDR3 DNA: TGTGCCAGCAGCCAGTGGGGGTTTGGGGCCGGTAACACTGAAGCTTTCTTT.

V and J are TRBV5-1 and TRBJ1-2; 7 bases fit TRBD1. The CDR3 length is 15 residues. The ends lost 6 bases at V and 6 bases at J; junction bases unmatched: 14. Germline V CDR1 and CDR2: SGHRS, YFSETQ. The CDR3: CASNPGEGARDGYTF. DNA for the CDR3: TGCGCCAGCAACCCCGGGGAGGGGGCTAGAGATGGCTACACCTTC.

The rearrangement uses TRBV6-5 and TRBJ2-3, with 10 bases aligning to TRBD2. The V and J ends lost 5 bases and 3 bases, in that order; junction bases with no gene match: 5. The CDR3 runs 15 residues. Germline-derived CDR1 and CDR2 are MNHEY and SVGAGI. CDR3 sequence reads: CASSPSGGVTDTQYF. CDR3 in DNA: TGTGCCAGCAGTCCGAGCGGGGGGGTGACAGATACGCAGTATTTT.

The chain uses TRBV9 and TRBJ2-1; 7 bases are a match to TRBD1. The germline V gene encodes CDR1 SGDLS and CDR2 YYNGEE. This CDR3 region has 16 residues. The V gene end was trimmed by 3 bases and the J gene end by 2 bases; junction bases not matched to a gene: 8. This CDR3 reads CASSAPGGTPYNEQFF. The CDR3 DNA reads as TGTGCCAGCAGCGCACCAGGGGGAACGCCCTACAATGAGCAGTTCTTC.

The chain has TRBV7-2 and TRBJ1-4; D is possibly TRBD1 (6 bases). The V end lost 2 bases, the J end lost 4 bases, and 17 bases lay between the germline ends. The CDR3 runs to 17 residues. Germline V gives CDR1 SGHTA, CDR2 FQGNSA. The chain's CDR3 is CASSLYPGGALNEKLFF. The CDR3 nucleotides read TGTGCCAGCAGCTTATATCCCGGGGGGGCCCTTAATGAAAAACTGTTTTTT.

The chain links TRBV19 to TRBJ1-2; 7 nucleotides match TRBD1. CDR3 length: 14 amino acids. Germline V lookup: CDR1 LNHDA, CDR2 SQIVND (reference sequence). Trimming removed 3 bases from V and 7 bases from J; junction bases left unmatched: 8. The CDR3 DNA sequence: TGTGCCAGTAGTATGAGGACAGGCCGGGCTGGCTACACCTTC. It codes for CASSMRTGRAGYTF.

The chain is built from TRBV5-1 and TRBJ1-4, with 8 nucleotides matching TRBD1. CDR3 length equals 14 residues. The V gene end was trimmed by 4 bases and the J gene end by 7 bases; junction bases not matched to a gene: 6. Germline V gene data show CDR1 as SGHRS and CDR2 as YFSETQ. CDR3 amino acids: CASSKDRGFEKLFF. CDR3 bases: TGCGCCAGCAGCAAAGACAGGGGCTTTGAAAAACTGTTTTTT. The variable domain in full, with the rest retrieved from reference TRBV5-1 and TRBJ1-4, is KAGVTQTPRYLIKTRGQQVTLSCSPISGHRSVSWYQQTPGQGLQFLFEYFSETQRNKGNFPGRFSGRQFSNSRSEMNVSTLELGDSALYLCASSKDRGFEKLFFGSGTQLSVL.

This clone was seen just once. The V gene is TRBV4-2, the J gene TRBJ2-7; D remains ambiguous. The V gene lost 0 bases and the J gene lost 2 bases, with 11 bases spanning the gap. This CDR3 spans 15 amino acids. Looked up from germline, CDR1 is LGHNA and CDR2 is YNFKEQ. CDR3 sequence reads: CASSQDVNSPYEQYF. The CDR3 nucleotides read TGTGCCAGCAGCCAAGACGTTAACAGCCCCTACGAGCAGTACTTC.